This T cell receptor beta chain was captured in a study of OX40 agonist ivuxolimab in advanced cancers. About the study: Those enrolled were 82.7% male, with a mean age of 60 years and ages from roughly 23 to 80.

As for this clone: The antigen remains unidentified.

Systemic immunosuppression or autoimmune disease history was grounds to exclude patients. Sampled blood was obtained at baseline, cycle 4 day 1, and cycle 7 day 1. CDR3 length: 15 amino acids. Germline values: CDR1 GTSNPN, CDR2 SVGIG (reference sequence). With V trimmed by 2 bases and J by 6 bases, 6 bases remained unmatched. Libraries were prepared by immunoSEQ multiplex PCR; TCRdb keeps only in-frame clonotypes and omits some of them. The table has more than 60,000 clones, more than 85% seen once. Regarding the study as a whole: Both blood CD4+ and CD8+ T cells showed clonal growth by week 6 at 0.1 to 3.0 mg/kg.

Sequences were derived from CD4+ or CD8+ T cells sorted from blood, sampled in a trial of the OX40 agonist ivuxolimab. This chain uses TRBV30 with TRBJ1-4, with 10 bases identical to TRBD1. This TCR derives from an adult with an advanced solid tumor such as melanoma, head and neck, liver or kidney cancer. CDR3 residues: CAWSHPGQGHEKLFF. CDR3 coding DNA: TGTGCCTGGAGTCATCCGGGACAGGGGCATGAAAAACTGTTTTTT.